This is a list of T cell receptor beta chains from one sample in a study of T cells after posttransplantation cyclophosphamide. Measured with immunoSEQ multiplex PCR; TCRdb has only the in-frame clones, and not every one. In the table there are about 31,000 clones, around nine tenths of which are singletons. The sample consisted of naive CD4+ T cells sorted from PBMCs. These receptors all stem from a woman aged 55-70 years in good health, CMV-negative, and a related stem cell transplant donor. Each CDR3 is given without its conserved first and last residue.

j_call v_call cdr3_aa
TRBJ1-5 TRBV7-9 ASSNRDLEEPQH
TRBJ1-3 TRBV7-6 ASERGTSGRNTIY
TRBJ1-5 TRBV27 ASSLGLNQPQH
TRBJ2-7 TRBV11-2 ASSPNGIAGVYEQY
TRBJ2-2 TRBV4-3 ASSQDPRLAGELF
TRBJ1-1 TRBV28 ASSLPGDHTEAF
TRBJ1-2 TRBV4-1 ASSQDRRTAGYT
TRBJ1-3 TRBV6-5 ASSRTGDSGNTIY
TRBJ1-2 TRBV6-1 ASFKAGNGYT
TRBJ1-1 TRBV2 ASRWTEGTEAF
TRBJ1-1 TRBV27 ASSFLQGAKVPLSAF
TRBJ2-2 TRBV19 ASSMEQGVNPGELF
TRBJ1-2 TRBV5-6 ASSSGYGYT
TRBJ1-5 TRBV19 ASSEGRTYQPQH
TRBJ1-6 TRBV11-2 ASSQRLDSPLH
TRBJ1-5 TRBV19 ASSPGVNSNQPQH